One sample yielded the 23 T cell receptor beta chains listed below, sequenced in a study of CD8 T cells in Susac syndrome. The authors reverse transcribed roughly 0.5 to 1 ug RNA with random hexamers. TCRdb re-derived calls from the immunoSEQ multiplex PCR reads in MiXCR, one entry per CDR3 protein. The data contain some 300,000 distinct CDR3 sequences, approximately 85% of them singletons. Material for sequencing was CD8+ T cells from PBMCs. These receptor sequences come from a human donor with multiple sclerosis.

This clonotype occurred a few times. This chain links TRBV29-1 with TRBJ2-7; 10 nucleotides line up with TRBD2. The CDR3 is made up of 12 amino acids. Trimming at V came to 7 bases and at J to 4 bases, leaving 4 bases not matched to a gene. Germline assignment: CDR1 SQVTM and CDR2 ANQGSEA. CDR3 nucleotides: TGCAGCGCCCTAGCGGGAGAGTACGAGCAGTACTTC. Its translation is CSALAGEYEQYF.

CDR3 bases: TGTGCCAGTAGTATAGATCCCCAGGGGCCGACTGAAGCTTTCTTT. Protein product: CASSIDPQGPTEAFF. The chain couples TRBV19 to TRBJ1-1, with D maybe TRBD1 (6 bases). Per germline, CDR1 LNHDA and CDR2 SQIVND (reference sequence). Between the trimmed V and J ends, which lost 0 bases and 5 bases, there was a span of 13 bases. This CDR3 region has 15 residues.

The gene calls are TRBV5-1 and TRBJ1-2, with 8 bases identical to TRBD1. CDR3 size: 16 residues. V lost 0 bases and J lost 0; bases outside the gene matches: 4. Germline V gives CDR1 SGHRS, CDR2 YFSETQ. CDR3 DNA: TGCGCCAGCAGCTTGGACGGACAGGGAGCTAACTATGGCTACACCTTC. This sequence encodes CASSLDGQGANYGYTF.

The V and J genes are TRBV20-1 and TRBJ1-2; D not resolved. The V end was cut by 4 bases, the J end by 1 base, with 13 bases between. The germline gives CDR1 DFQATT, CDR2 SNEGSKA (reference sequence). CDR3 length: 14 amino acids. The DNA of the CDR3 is TGCAGTGCTACCCTGTGGCCGATTAACTATGGCTACACCTTC. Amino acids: CSATLWPINYGYTF.

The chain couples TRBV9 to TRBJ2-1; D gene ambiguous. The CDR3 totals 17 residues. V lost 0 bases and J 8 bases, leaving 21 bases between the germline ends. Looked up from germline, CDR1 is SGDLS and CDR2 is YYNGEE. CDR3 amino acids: CASSVAEQTWRGDEQFF. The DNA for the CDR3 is TGTGCCAGCAGCGTAGCGGAACAGACATGGCGTGGCGATGAGCAGTTCTTC. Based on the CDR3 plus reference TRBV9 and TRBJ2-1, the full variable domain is DSGVTQTPKHLITATGQRVTLRCSPRSGDLSVYWYQQSLDQGLQFLIQYYNGEERAKGNILERFSAQQFPDLHSELNLSSLELGDSALYFCASSVAEQTWRGDEQFFGPGTRLTVL.

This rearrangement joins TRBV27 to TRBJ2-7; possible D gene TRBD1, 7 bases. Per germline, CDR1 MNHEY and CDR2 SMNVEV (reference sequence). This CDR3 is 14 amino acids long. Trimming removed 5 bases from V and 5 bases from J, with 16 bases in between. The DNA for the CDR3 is TGTGCCAGCAGTCGACAGGGAGGATCGAACGAGCAGTACTTC. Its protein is CASSRQGGSNEQYF.

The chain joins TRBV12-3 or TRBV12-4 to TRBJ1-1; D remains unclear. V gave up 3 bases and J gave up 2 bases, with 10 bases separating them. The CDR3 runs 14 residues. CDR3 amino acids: CASSLVGNNTEAFF. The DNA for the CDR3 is TGTGCCAGCAGTTTGGTGGGGAATAACACTGAAGCTTTCTTT.

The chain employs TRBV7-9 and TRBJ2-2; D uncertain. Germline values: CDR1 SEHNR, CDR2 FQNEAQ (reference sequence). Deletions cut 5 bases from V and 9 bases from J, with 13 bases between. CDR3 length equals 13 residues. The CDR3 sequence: CASSRNRDRELFF. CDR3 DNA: TGTGCCAGCAGCCGAAACCGTGACCGGGAGCTGTTTTTT.

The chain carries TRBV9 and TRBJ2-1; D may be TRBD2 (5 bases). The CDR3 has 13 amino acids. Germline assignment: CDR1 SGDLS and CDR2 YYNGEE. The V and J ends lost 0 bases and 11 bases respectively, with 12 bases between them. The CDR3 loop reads CASSVGERKQQFF. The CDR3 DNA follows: TGTGCCAGCAGCGTAGGGGAGCGGAAGCAGCAGTTCTTC.

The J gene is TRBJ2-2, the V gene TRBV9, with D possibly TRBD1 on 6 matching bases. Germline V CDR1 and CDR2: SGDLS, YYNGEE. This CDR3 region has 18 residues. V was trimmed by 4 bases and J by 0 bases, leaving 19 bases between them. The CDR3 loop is CASSKSGTTTTNTGELFF. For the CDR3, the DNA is TGTGCCAGCAGCAAATCCGGGACAACCACTACGAACACCGGGGAGCTGTTTTTT.

CDR3: CASSVGDRPSYGYTF. CDR3 coding DNA: TGTGCCAGCAGCGTAGGTGACAGACCTTCGTATGGCTACACCTTC. This chain links TRBV9 with TRBJ1-2, with TRBD1 as a possible D gene (5 bases). V shed 0 bases and J shed 5 bases, with 14 bases lying between them. Germline CDR1 reads SGDLS; CDR2 reads YYNGEE. This CDR3 is 15 amino acids long.

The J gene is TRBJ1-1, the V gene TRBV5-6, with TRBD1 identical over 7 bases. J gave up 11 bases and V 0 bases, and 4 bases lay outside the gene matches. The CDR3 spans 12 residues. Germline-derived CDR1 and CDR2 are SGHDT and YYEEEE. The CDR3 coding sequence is TGTGCCAGCAGCTTGGAGGGGGCGAGGGCTTTCTTT. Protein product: CASSLEGARAFF.

DNA for the CDR3: TGTGCCACCAGTGATTTTTATGGTAACACAGATACGCAGTATTTT. This gives the protein CATSDFYGNTDTQYF. The V gene is TRBV24-1, the J gene TRBJ2-3; D call uncertain. Germline CDR1 is KGHDR and CDR2 is SFDVKD. V lost 1 base and J 2 bases, leaving 9 bases between the germline ends. The CDR3 is made up of 15 amino acids.

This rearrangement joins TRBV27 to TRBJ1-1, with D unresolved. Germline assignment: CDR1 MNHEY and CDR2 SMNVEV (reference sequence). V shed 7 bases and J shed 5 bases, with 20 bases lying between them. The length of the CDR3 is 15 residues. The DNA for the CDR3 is TGTGCCAGCACTCCGGGTATAAGTTTTCGGACTGAAGCTTTCTTT. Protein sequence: CASTPGISFRTEAFF.

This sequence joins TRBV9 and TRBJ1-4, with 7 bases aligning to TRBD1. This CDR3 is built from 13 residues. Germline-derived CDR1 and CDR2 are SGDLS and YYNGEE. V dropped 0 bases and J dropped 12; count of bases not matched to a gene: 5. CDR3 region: CASSVGDRNQLFF. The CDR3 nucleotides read TGTGCCAGCAGCGTAGGGGACAGAAACCAACTGTTTTTT.

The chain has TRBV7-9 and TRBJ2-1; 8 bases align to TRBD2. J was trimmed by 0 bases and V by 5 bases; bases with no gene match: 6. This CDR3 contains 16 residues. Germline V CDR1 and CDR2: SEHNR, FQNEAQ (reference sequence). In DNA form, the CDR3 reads TGTGCCAGCAGCCCTCAAAGCGGGAGCTCCTACAATGAGCAGTTCTTC. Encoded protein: CASSPQSGSSYNEQFF.

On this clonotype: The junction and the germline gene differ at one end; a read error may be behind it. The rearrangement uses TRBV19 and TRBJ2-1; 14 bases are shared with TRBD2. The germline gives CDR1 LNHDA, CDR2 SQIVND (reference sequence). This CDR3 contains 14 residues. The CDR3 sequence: CASTRTSGRTEQFF. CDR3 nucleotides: TGTGCCAGTACCCGGACTAGCGGGAGGACTGAGCAGTTTTTC.

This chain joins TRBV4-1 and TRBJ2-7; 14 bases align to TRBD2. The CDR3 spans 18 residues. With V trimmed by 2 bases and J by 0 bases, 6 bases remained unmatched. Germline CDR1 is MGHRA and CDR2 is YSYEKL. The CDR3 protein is CASSQPGLAGVSSYEQYF. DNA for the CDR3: TGCGCCAGCAGCCAACCGGGACTAGCGGGGGTTAGCTCCTACGAGCAGTACTTC.

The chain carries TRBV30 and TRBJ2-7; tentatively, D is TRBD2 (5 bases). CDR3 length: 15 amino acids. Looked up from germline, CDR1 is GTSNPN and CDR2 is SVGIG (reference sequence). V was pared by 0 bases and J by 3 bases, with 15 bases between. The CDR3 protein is CAWSVRAAGHYEQYF. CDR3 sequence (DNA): TGTGCCTGGAGTGTACGAGCGGCGGGCCACTACGAGCAGTACTTC.

The CDR3 DNA is TGTGCCAGCAGTGTAAAGGGCAACATTCAGTACTTC. Translating it yields CASSVKGNIQYF. The chain couples TRBV25-1 to TRBJ2-4; D is unclear. The length of the CDR3 is 12 residues. Between the trimmed V and J ends, which lost 4 bases and 7 bases, there was a span of 8 bases. Germline assignment: CDR1 MGHDK and CDR2 SYGVNS. Looking up the rest from reference TRBV25-1 and TRBJ2-4 gives the full variable domain: EADIYQTPRYLVIGTGKKITLECSQTMGHDKMYWYQQDPGMELHLIHYSYGVNSTEKGDLSSESTVSRIRTEHFPLTLESARPSHTSQYLCASSVKGNIQYFGAGTRLSVL.

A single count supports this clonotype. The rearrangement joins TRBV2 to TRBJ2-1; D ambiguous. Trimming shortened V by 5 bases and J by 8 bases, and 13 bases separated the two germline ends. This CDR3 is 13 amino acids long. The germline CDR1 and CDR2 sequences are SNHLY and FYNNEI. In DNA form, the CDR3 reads TGTGCCAGCAGTATGACTGAGTCGTATGAGCAGTTCTTC. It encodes CASSMTESYEQFF.

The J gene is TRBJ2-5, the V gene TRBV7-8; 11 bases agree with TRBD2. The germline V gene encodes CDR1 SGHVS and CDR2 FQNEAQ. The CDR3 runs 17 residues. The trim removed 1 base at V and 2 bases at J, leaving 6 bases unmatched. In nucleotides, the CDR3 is TGTGCCAGCAGCTTAGTTGTAGCGGGAGGGCTACAAGAGACCCAGTACTTC. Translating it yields CASSLVVAGGLQETQYF. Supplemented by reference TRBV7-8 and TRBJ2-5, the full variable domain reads GAGVSQSPRYKVAKRGQDVALRCDPISGHVSLFWYQQALGQGPEFLTYFQNEAQLDKSGLPSDRFFAERPEGSVSTLKIQRTQQEDSAVYLCASSLVVAGGLQETQYFGPGTRLLVL.

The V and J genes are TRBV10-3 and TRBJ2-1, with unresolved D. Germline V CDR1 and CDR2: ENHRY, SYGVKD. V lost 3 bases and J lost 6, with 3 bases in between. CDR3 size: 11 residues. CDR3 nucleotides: TGTGCCATCAGTGATCTCAATGAGCAGTTCTTC. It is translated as CAISDLNEQFF.